Below, 30 T cell receptor beta chains from the same sample are listed, as sequenced in a study of blood T cell repertoires in COVID-19. Method: immunoSEQ multiplex PCR; TCRdb's copy keeps in-frame clones and lacks some. This sample carries around 300,000 clones, 86% of them seen once, and the ten largest clones take over 2.5%. The sample comprised PBMCs or T cells enriched from blood (not recorded which). The receptors shown here come from a woman younger than 35 who had recovered from COVID-19.

V gene TRBV11-2 combines with J gene TRBJ1-2, with D possibly TRBD1 on 6 matching bases. The CDR3 consists of 15 residues. The germline CDR1 and CDR2 sequences are SGHAT and FQNNGV. Between the trimmed V and J ends, which lost 9 bases and 2 bases, there was a span of 19 bases. CDR3 loop: CASSEGEGTNYGYTF. The CDR3 bases are TGTGCCAGTTCAGAGGGGGAAGGAACAAACTATGGCTACACCTTC. The whole variable domain, filled in from reference TRBV11-2 and TRBJ1-2, reads EAGVAQSPRYKIIEKRQSVAFWCNPISGHATLYWYQQILGQGPKLLIQFQNNGVVDDSQLPKDRFSAERLKGVDSTLKIQPAKLEDSAVYLCASSEGEGTNYGYTFGSGTRLTVV.

This sequence joins TRBV7-2 and TRBJ1-1; tentative D call: TRBD1 (6 bases). The CDR3 covers 15 residues. Trimming took off 4 bases at V and 1 base at J, with 13 bases between the two ends. Per germline, CDR1 SGHTA and CDR2 FQGNSA. The chain's CDR3 is CASSSLQGANTEAFF. The CDR3 region has the DNA TGTGCCAGCAGCTCCCTACAGGGTGCGAACACTGAAGCTTTCTTT.

V is TRBV28 and J is TRBJ1-2; D is possibly TRBD1 (5 bases). CDR1 MDHEN and CDR2 SYDVKM come from the germline V gene. V gave up 4 bases and J gave up 2 bases, with 20 bases separating them. The CDR3 length is 17 residues. The chain's CDR3 is CASSSPGGSTRNYGYTF. CDR3 sequence (DNA): TGTGCCAGCAGTTCACCGGGGGGTTCAACCCGAAACTATGGCTACACCTTC.

This clone was detected once. This chain connects TRBV5-4 to TRBJ2-7; possible D gene TRBD2, 6 bases. The germline CDR1 and CDR2 sequences are SGHNT and YYREEE (reference sequence). Trimming removed 6 bases at V and 6 bases at J, with 13 bases between. The CDR3 sequence is 12 residues long. CDR3 amino acids: CASTRAGGEQYF. The CDR3, as DNA: TGTGCCAGCACCCGGGCCGGGGGCGAGCAGTACTTC. Complete variable domain (other parts from reference TRBV5-4 and TRBJ2-7): ETGVTQSPTHLIKTRGQQVTLRCSSQSGHNTVSWYQQALGQGPQFIFQYYREEENGRGNFPPRFSGLQFPNYSSELNVNALELDDSALYLCASTRAGGEQYFGPGTRLTVT.

The chain employs TRBV13 and TRBJ1-2; D call uncertain. The CDR3 runs to 15 residues. The V end lost 2 bases, the J end lost 5 bases, and 15 bases lay between the germline ends. Germline V gene sequence: CDR1 PRHDT, CDR2 FYEKMQ (reference sequence). This CDR3 reads CASSLQGVYGYGYTF. The CDR3 DNA reads as TGTGCCAGCAGCTTACAAGGAGTTTATGGTTATGGCTACACCTTC.

The chain has TRBV5-4 and TRBJ2-1, with 9 bases fitting TRBD2. The ends lost 1 base at V and 6 bases at J; junction bases unmatched: 8. The CDR3 extends over 16 amino acids. Germline V gene sequence: CDR1 SGHNT, CDR2 YYREEE (reference sequence). In nucleotides, the CDR3 is TGTGCCAGCAGCTTGTCCGCGGGAGGGCCAGGCAATGAGCAGTTCTTC. This encodes CASSLSAGGPGNEQFF.

Remarks on this clone: Other DNA sequences of this sample code for an identical CDR3. This chain connects TRBV4-3 to TRBJ2-7, with TRBD2 identical over 9 bases. J lost 2 bases, V lost 2 bases, and 4 bases had no gene match. The CDR3 loop spans 15 amino acids. CDR1 and CDR2 (germline): LGHNA, YSLEER. The CDR3 DNA reads TGCGCCAGCAGCCAAATTAGCGGGGGACCCTACGAGCAGTACTTC. It encodes CASSQISGGPYEQYF.

This clone was picked up one time. The chain uses TRBV6-2 or TRBV6-3 and TRBJ1-5; 11 nucleotides align to TRBD1. The germline V gene encodes CDR1 MNHEY and CDR2 SVGEGT. This CDR3 is built from 15 residues. V was pared by 6 bases and J by 6 bases, with 7 bases of the junction left unmatched. CDR3 residues: CASSPGQGAVQPQHF. The CDR3 nucleotides are TGTGCCAGCAGCCCTGGACAGGGGGCAGTTCAGCCCCAGCATTTT.

This clone was found a few times. The same CDR3 arises from other DNA sequences in this sample as well. The J gene is TRBJ1-5, the V gene TRBV14; D not certain. The germline V and J ends were trimmed by 0 bases and 5 bases, with 5 bases remaining between them. The CDR3 is 13 amino acids. Per the germline V gene, CDR1 is SGHDN and CDR2 is FVKESK. The CDR3 spells CASSQERDQPQHF. The CDR3 region has the DNA TGTGCCAGCAGCCAAGAACGGGATCAGCCCCAGCATTTT.

This clone was recorded a few times. The chain is built from TRBV2 and TRBJ1-1; the D gene is possibly TRBD1 (6 bases). The CDR3 runs to 14 residues. Germline V gives CDR1 SNHLY, CDR2 FYNNEI. V dropped 8 bases and J dropped 6 bases, with 19 bases sitting between them. The CDR3 DNA is TGTGCCAGCTCCGGGGGGGGCTTATCCCCTGAAGCTTTCTTT. Protein: CASSGGGLSPEAFF.

The genes are TRBV27 and TRBJ2-3, with 12 bases fitting TRBD2. This CDR3 contains 18 residues. V lost 2 bases to trimming and J lost 2 bases; unmatched junction nucleotides: 8. Germline-derived CDR1 and CDR2 are MNHEY and SMNVEV (reference sequence). For the CDR3, the DNA is TGTGCCAGCAGTTTAACCCGACTAGCGGGGGCCCTCACAGATACGCAGTATTTT. Amino acids: CASSLTRLAGALTDTQYF.

This chain links TRBV29-1 with TRBJ1-5; D is unclear. The CDR3 is 15 residues long. V was cut by 6 bases and J by 4 bases, with 19 bases left in between. Germline CDR1 is SQVTM and CDR2 is ANQGSEA. The CDR3 here is CSVADGILGNQPQHF. CDR3 DNA sequence: TGCAGCGTCGCTGACGGGATTCTCGGGAATCAGCCCCAGCATTTT.

The chain links TRBV18 to TRBJ2-4, with TRBD1 matching 8 bases. This CDR3 is 14 amino acids long. Germline V CDR1 and CDR2: KGHSH, LQKENI. V shed 3 bases, J shed 9 bases, and the junction held 7 bases outside the gene matches. CDR3 sequence: CASSPIKGTGIQYF. The CDR3 bases are TGTGCCAGCTCACCTATCAAGGGGACAGGCATTCAGTACTTC.

The chain is built from TRBV28 and TRBJ2-5; D is unresolved. Germline-derived CDR1 and CDR2 are MDHEN and SYDVKM. Trimming took off 7 bases at V and 2 bases at J, with 11 bases between the two ends. The CDR3 loop spans 13 amino acids. Here the CDR3 reads CASTTPYQETQYF. In nucleotides, the CDR3 is TGTGCCAGCACCACTCCATATCAAGAGACCCAGTACTTC.

The chain is built from TRBV5-6 and TRBJ1-5; D uncertain. The germline V gene encodes CDR1 SGHDT and CDR2 YYEEEE. CDR3 size: 14 residues. Between the trimmed V and J ends, which lost 0 bases and 7 bases, there was a span of 11 bases. The CDR3 spells CASSLGGSWQPQHF. The CDR3 bases are TGTGCCAGCAGCTTGGGAGGGTCCTGGCAGCCCCAGCATTTT.

V usage is TRBV5-6 and J usage is TRBJ2-7; D not resolved. The CDR3 runs to 15 residues. The germline V gene has CDR1 SGHDT and CDR2 YYEEEE. V gave up 0 bases and J gave up 6 bases, with 16 bases separating them. The CDR3 DNA reads as TGTGCCAGCAGCTTGGGCGCCCTTAGTTCTGCCGAGCAGTACTTC. It yields the protein CASSLGALSSAEQYF. The full variable domain, its missing parts supplied by reference TRBV5-6 and TRBJ2-7, is DAGVTQSPTHLIKTRGQQVTLRCSPKSGHDTVSWYQQALGQGPQFIFQYYEEEERQRGNFPDRFSGHQFPNYSSELNVNALLLGDSALYLCASSLGALSSAEQYFGPGTRLTVT.

The chain links TRBV30 to TRBJ1-2, with unresolved D. The CDR3 consists of 14 residues. The V end lost 0 bases, the J end lost 0 bases, and 8 bases lay between the germline ends. Looked up from germline, CDR1 is GTSNPN and CDR2 is SVGIG (reference sequence). CDR3 in DNA: TGTGCCTGGAGTGTACATCATGCTAACTATGGCTACACCTTC. Amino acids: CAWSVHHANYGYTF.

The V call is TRBV5-1, the J call TRBJ1-6; D ambiguous. Germline CDR1 is SGHRS and CDR2 is YFSETQ. Trimming removed 4 bases from V and 5 bases from J, with 13 bases in between. CDR3 length: 15 residues. The CDR3 DNA follows: TGCGCCAGCAGCCTAGGTGTACAAGATAATTCACCCCTCCACTTT. Protein product: CASSLGVQDNSPLHF.

V and J are TRBV19 and TRBJ1-1, with D possibly matching TRBD1 (5 bases). V lost 4 bases and J 1 base, leaving 13 bases between the germline ends. The CDR3 extends over 15 amino acids. Germline V lookup: CDR1 LNHDA, CDR2 SQIVND (reference sequence). The CDR3 loop reads CASSSFGHPNTEAFF. The CDR3 region has the DNA TGTGCCAGTAGTAGTTTTGGACATCCGAACACTGAAGCTTTCTTT.

This clone was detected only once. The chain employs TRBV7-8 and TRBJ2-1; tentative D call: TRBD1 (5 bases). V lost 8 bases and J lost 4, with 9 bases in between. The CDR3 has 12 amino acids. The germline V gene encodes CDR1 SGHVS and CDR2 FQNEAQ. The DNA of the CDR3 is TGTGCCAGCTTCCAGGGTTACAATGAGCAGTTCTTC. This translates into CASFQGYNEQFF.

The rearrangement uses TRBV30 and TRBJ2-3; 10 bases are a match to TRBD2. The germline V gene has CDR1 GTSNPN and CDR2 SVGIG (reference sequence). CDR3 length: 14 residues. Losses at the gene ends were 2 bases for V and 6 bases for J; bases not matched to a gene: 5. This chain's CDR3 is CAWSLAGDFDTQYF. DNA of the CDR3: TGTGCCTGGAGTCTAGCGGGAGACTTTGATACGCAGTATTTT.

The rearrangement joins TRBV5-1 to TRBJ2-1; the D is unclear. Deletions cut 0 bases from V and 10 bases from J, with 11 bases between. The CDR3 spans 13 residues. Germline V lookup: CDR1 SGHRS, CDR2 YFSETQ. As DNA, the CDR3 is TGCGCCAGCAGCTTGGTCCCGACTCAGGAGCAGTTCTTC. Its protein is CASSLVPTQEQFF.

This rearrangement joins TRBV24-1 to TRBJ2-5, with 8 bases identical to TRBD1. The germline V gene encodes CDR1 KGHDR and CDR2 SFDVKD. V gave up 10 bases and J gave up 2 bases; unmatched junction bases: 5. The CDR3 totals 13 residues. This CDR3 reads CATRNRGQETQYF. CDR3 sequence (DNA): TGTGCCACGAGGAACAGGGGGCAAGAGACCCAGTACTTC.

The chain carries TRBV5-3 and TRBJ2-7; D might be TRBD2 (5 bases). TRBV5-3 has ORF status, its function being uncertain. There are 15 residues in the CDR3. V lost 4 bases to trimming and J lost 5 bases, with 19 bases between them. The CDR3 DNA reads TGTGCCAGAAGCATGATGGGTAGCGCCAGGAACGAGCAGTACTTC. It yields the protein CARSMMGSARNEQYF.

V gene TRBV12-3 or TRBV12-4 combines with J gene TRBJ1-6; D not certain. The V end was cut by 6 bases, the J end by 8 bases, with 11 bases between. The CDR3 has 13 amino acids. In DNA, the CDR3 is TGTGCCAGCAGCCCCCTCCTTTATTCACCCCTCCACTTT. This gives the protein CASSPLLYSPLHF.

V is TRBV25-1 and J is TRBJ2-1, with 12 bases lining up with TRBD1. CDR3 length: 15 amino acids. V was clipped by 3 bases and J by 6 bases; unmatched bases: 3. Germline-derived CDR1 and CDR2 are MGHDK and SYGVNS. CDR3 DNA: TGTGCCAGCAGTGAGGGACAGGGGGCAGCCAATGAGCAGTTCTTC. The encoded protein is CASSEGQGAANEQFF.

The gene calls are TRBV2 and TRBJ2-7, with D perhaps matching TRBD1 (5 bases). This CDR3 has 13 residues. V lost 6 bases to trimming and J lost 6 bases, with 15 bases between them. Germline V lookup: CDR1 SNHLY, CDR2 FYNNEI. This CDR3 reads CASRTRQGTEQYF. CDR3 DNA sequence: TGTGCCAGCAGGACCCGTCAGGGTACCGAGCAGTACTTC.

The chain is built from TRBV11-2 and TRBJ2-1, with 7 bases that match TRBD2. The germline gives CDR1 SGHAT, CDR2 FQNNGV. The CDR3 has 18 amino acids. V shed 4 bases, J shed 2 bases, and the junction held 14 bases outside the gene matches. Written as DNA, the CDR3 is TGTGCCAGCAGCTCTCCCAGCCCAACGGGGGGACCCTACAATGAGCAGTTCTTC. Amino acids: CASSSPSPTGGPYNEQFF.

The V gene is TRBV5-1, the J gene TRBJ1-3; the D gene is possibly TRBD1 (5 bases). Germline V CDR1 and CDR2: SGHRS, YFSETQ. The V and J ends lost 4 bases and 0 bases respectively, with 17 bases between them. The CDR3 runs 17 residues. The CDR3 DNA sequence: TGCGCCAGCAGCGGGGCGGGGAGCTCCTCCTCTGGAAACACCATATATTTT. Protein sequence: CASSGAGSSSSGNTIYF.

The rearrangement links TRBV6-5 to TRBJ2-1; possible D gene TRBD2, 5 bases. The length of the CDR3 is 15 residues. The germline V and J ends were trimmed by 7 bases and 6 bases, with 19 bases remaining between them. Germline V lookup: CDR1 MNHEY, CDR2 SVGAGI. Here the CDR3 reads CASTSSDLPSNEQFF. DNA of the CDR3: TGTGCCAGCACTTCGTCGGACTTGCCCTCCAATGAGCAGTTCTTC.